One sample yielded the 10 T cell receptor beta chains listed below, sequenced in a study of identical twins. TCRdb redid the calling of the 5' RACE reads with MiXCR, one entry per CDR3 protein. The table has 470,000 or so distinct CDR3 sequences, roughly 26% seen once. These data were also filed under a second study, of T cells expressing NK-cell markers.

Sequencing input: CD4+ T cells sorted from blood. The receptors originated from a woman under 30 in good health.

This clonotype has a handful of counts. This rearrangement joins TRBV27 to TRBJ1-2; possibly TRBD1 for D (5 bases). The V and J ends lost 5 bases and 7 bases respectively, with 11 bases between them. This CDR3 spans 12 amino acids. Germline V gives CDR1 MNHEY, CDR2 SMNVEV (reference sequence). The DNA for the CDR3 is TGTGCCAGCAGTCCCCCAGGGTTTGGCTACACCTTC. This gives the protein CASSPPGFGYTF.

V is TRBV27 and J is TRBJ2-5; D is uncertain. Trimming took 5 bases from V and 7 from J, leaving 17 bases between them. Germline V gene lookup returns CDR1 MNHEY and CDR2 SMNVEV (reference sequence). The CDR3 sequence is 14 residues long. The CDR3 DNA follows: TGTGCCAGCAGTGGGAAAGATTCACGTTTGACCCAGTACTTC. This encodes CASSGKDSRLTQYF.

This clonotype was seen at least ten times. The chain carries TRBV20-1 and TRBJ2-7, with D perhaps TRBD2 (5 bases). Germline V gives CDR1 DFQATT, CDR2 SNEGSKA (reference sequence). The V gene lost 6 bases and the J gene lost 2 bases, with 17 bases spanning the gap. The CDR3 is made up of 14 amino acids. In DNA form, the CDR3 reads TGCAGTGCCCACCGGAGCGGCAACCCCTACGAGCAGTACTTC. Its protein product is CSAHRSGNPYEQYF.

The chain has TRBV20-1 and TRBJ2-5, with TRBD2 matching over 8 bases. The CDR3 has 14 residues. Germline CDR1 is DFQATT and CDR2 is SNEGSKA (reference sequence). V shed 4 bases and J 1 base; nucleotides not matched to a gene: 5. DNA for the CDR3: TGCAGTGCTATCCTCACTAGCGGCCAAGAGACCCAGTACTTC. Protein product: CSAILTSGQETQYF.

The chain uses TRBV7-9 and TRBJ2-4; D perhaps matches TRBD1 (5 bases). The germline V gene has CDR1 SEHNR and CDR2 FQNEAQ (reference sequence). This CDR3 has 16 amino acids. The V gene lost 2 bases and the J gene lost 0 bases, with 11 bases spanning the gap. The chain's CDR3 is CASSLKTALAKNIQYF. In DNA, the CDR3 is TGTGCCAGCAGCTTAAAGACAGCCCTAGCCAAAAACATTCAGTACTTC.

This clonotype was detected ten times or more. V and J are TRBV18 and TRBJ1-1, with D tentatively TRBD1 (6 bases). CDR1 and CDR2 (germline): KGHSH, LQKENI. V lost 3 bases, J lost 10 bases, and 15 bases lay in between. CDR3 length: 13 residues. The CDR3 loop is CASSPAGTPVAFF. The CDR3 bases are TGTGCCAGCTCACCGGCGGGGACACCGGTAGCTTTCTTT. Drawing the rest from reference TRBV18 and TRBJ1-1, the complete variable domain is NAGVMQNPRHLVRRRGQEARLRCSPMKGHSHVYWYRQLPEEGLKFMVYLQKENIIDESGMPKERFSAEFPKEGPSILRIQQVVRGDSAAYFCASSPAGTPVAFFGQGTRLTVV.

This sequence joins TRBV7-9 and TRBJ1-1, with D unresolved. Germline loops: CDR1 SEHNR, CDR2 FQNEAQ (reference sequence). Trimming cost V 0 bases and J 10 bases, with 18 bases left between them. The CDR3 contains 15 residues. The CDR3 spells CASSLALQTREGAFF. The CDR3 nucleotides read TGTGCCAGCAGCTTAGCCCTCCAGACCCGTGAGGGAGCTTTCTTT.

V and J are TRBV20-1 and TRBJ2-3, with 7 bases matching TRBD2. CDR1 and CDR2 from the germline V gene are DFQATT and SNEGSKA (reference sequence). The CDR3 is 17 residues long. With V trimmed by 0 bases and J by 1 base, 10 bases remained unmatched. CDR3 sequence (DNA): TGCAGTGCTAGAGATCCAGGCGGCGGGAGAGGCACAGATACGCAGTATTTT. Translation: CSARDPGGGRGTDTQYF.

The chain links TRBV11-2 to TRBJ2-6; D call uncertain. V was pared by 1 base and J by 0 bases, with 13 bases between. The CDR3 contains 18 residues. Looked up from germline, CDR1 is SGHAT and CDR2 is FQNNGV. CDR3 bases: TGTGCCAGCAGCTTAGGAATAAGGCTTTTCTCTGGGGCCAACGTCCTGACTTTC. It yields the protein CASSLGIRLFSGANVLTF.

This clonotype was found a few times. The chain recombines TRBV4-1 with TRBJ2-3; maybe TRBD2 (5 bases). The CDR3 runs to 14 residues. The V gene lost 3 bases and the J gene lost 5 bases, with 12 bases spanning the gap. CDR1 is MGHRA and CDR2 is YSYEKL in the germline V gene. The CDR3 reads CASSHEGRGDTQYF. The CDR3 DNA follows: TGCGCCAGCAGCCACGAGGGTCGTGGAGATACGCAGTATTTT.